This T cell receptor (beta chain) was sequenced for a study of cytomegalovirus exposure and HLA in healthy donors. Broader study findings: Earlier results showed most TCR beta V segments being productive about 90% or about 30% of the time.

In nominal health when sampled, donors likely had unrecorded immune exposures nonetheless. The PCR employed 60 Vbeta primers together with 13 Jbeta primers. Clones were sequenced by immunoSEQ multiplex PCR, and TCRdb holds only the in-frame ones, with some missing. In the table there are 180,000 or so clones, roughly 87% of which are singletons. Concerning this clone itself: No antigen is known for it.

The CDR3 extends over 13 amino acids. Looked up from germline, CDR1 is LNHDA and CDR2 is SQIVND (reference sequence). V lost 6 bases to trimming and J lost 6 bases, with 11 bases between them. This sequence was found in a man aged 40-49 years in good health and CMV-seronegative. The source material was PBMCs. The genes are TRBV19 and TRBJ2-2; D unresolved. CDR3 DNA sequence: TGTGCCAGTAGAACCGGCGGAGCCGGGGAGCTGTTTTTT. This sequence encodes CASRTGGAGELFF.